Presented here are 5 T cell receptor beta chains from one specimen sequenced in a study of blood T cell repertoires in COVID-19. Assay: immunoSEQ multiplex PCR; the TCRdb copy retains only in-frame clones and omits some. The sample yields fewer than 250,000 clones, 80% to 90% seen once. Sequences were obtained from peripheral blood. These receptors were collected from a woman aged 35 to 49 with active or convalescent COVID-19.

The J gene is TRBJ1-3, the V gene TRBV5-3; D unresolved. TRBV5-3 is recorded as an ORF, its role being uncertain. The ends were cut back, 4 bases at V and 4 bases at J, with 18 bases in the middle. The CDR3 spans 16 residues. CDR3 in DNA: TGTGCCAGAAGCGCCCTACCCGGCGGATCCGGAAACACCATATATTTT. Its protein is CARSALPGGSGNTIYF.

The chain combines TRBV14 with TRBJ1-6, with D tentatively TRBD1 (6 bases). The CDR3 runs to 15 residues. Germline assignment: CDR1 SGHDN and CDR2 FVKESK. Trimming removed 4 bases from V and 9 bases from J, with 16 bases in between. The CDR3 reads CASSLGGRYGSPLHF. CDR3 in DNA: TGTGCCAGCAGCCTCGGGGGGCGTTATGGTTCACCCCTCCACTTT.

The chain carries TRBV6-1 and TRBJ2-7; weak D call: TRBD1 (7 bases). Germline V lookup: CDR1 MNHNS, CDR2 SASEGT. Trimming removed 3 bases at V and 0 bases at J, with 12 bases between. This CDR3 comprises 15 residues. CDR3 sequence: CASSEEGAASYEQYF. The CDR3 nucleotides are TGTGCCAGCAGTGAGGAGGGGGCGGCCTCCTACGAGCAGTACTTC.

This clone was observed a handful of times. The chain links TRBV28 to TRBJ1-1, with 7 bases lining up with TRBD1. Trimming removed 4 bases from V and 3 bases from J; junction bases left unmatched: 8. Germline CDR1 reads MDHEN; CDR2 reads SYDVKM. The length of the CDR3 is 15 residues. CDR3 sequence (DNA): TGTGCCAGCAGTTCCAGGGGACAGTTATACACTGAAGCTTTCTTT. Protein: CASSSRGQLYTEAFF.

The table lists this clone with a few counts. The chain has TRBV19 and TRBJ2-2; possibly TRBD1 for D (6 bases). CDR3 length: 14 amino acids. Germline V gene sequence: CDR1 LNHDA, CDR2 SQIVND (reference sequence). V lost 6 bases to trimming and J lost 2 bases, with 10 bases between them. The CDR3 bases are TGTGCCAGTAGCCCGGGACACAACACCGGGGAGCTGTTTTTT. Translating gives CASSPGHNTGELFF.